These T cell receptor beta chains were read from a single sample in a study of T cell clusters in autoimmune cytopenias. TCRdb processed the multiplex PCR reads again and assigns one entry to each CDR3 protein, with no DNA. The sample table includes some 6,200 distinct CDR3 sequences. The sequencing input was peripheral blood. The receptor set was obtained from a human donor with an autoimmune cytopenia or autoimmune hepatitis (not recorded which). Each CDR3 is given with its conserved first and last residue. Where a row states a size, it is once, few, many or the class of an expanded clone; other rows omit it.

V: TRBV19
J: TRBJ1-4
size: medium-sized
CDR3: CASSPRWGSGGEKLFF

V: TRBV7-2
J: TRBJ2-4
size: NA
CDR3: CASSPSAGGFDIQYF

V: TRBV6-2/TRBV6-3
J: TRBJ2-2
size: medium-sized
CDR3: CASSSSGELFF

V: TRBV6-6
J: TRBJ2-3
size: medium-sized
CDR3: CASRRDYTQYF

V: TRBV6-6
J: TRBJ2-5
size: medium-sized
CDR3: CASRTDWTEPLADQETQYF

V: TRBV7-2
J: TRBJ2-6
size: NA
CDR3: CASSSSGAPRGANVLTF

V: TRBV5-1
J: TRBJ2-1
size: NA
CDR3: CASSQVVAPSYNEQFF

V: TRBV6-2/TRBV6-3
J: TRBJ1-1
size: NA
CDR3: CASRGTGRPTEAFF

V: TRBV5-1
J: TRBJ2-1
size: NA
CDR3: CASSFAGSYEQYF

V: TRBV18
J: TRBJ1-1
size: medium-sized
CDR3: CASSLGQGGTEAFF

V: TRBV14
J: TRBJ2-7
size: NA
CDR3: CASSRHQGISYEQYF

V: TRBV11-2
J: TRBJ2-3
size: NA
CDR3: CASSPTRLTADTQYF

V: TRBV6-1
J: TRBJ2-7
size: medium-sized
CDR3: CASGRRQRGDEQYF

V: TRBV7-2
J: TRBJ2-5
size: NA
CDR3: CASSLASGETQYF

V: TRBV4-2
J: TRBJ2-7
size: NA
CDR3: CASSQVLGLASEQYF

V: TRBV6-2/TRBV6-3
J: TRBJ2-3
size: medium-sized
CDR3: CASSASSGGVPDTQYF

V: TRBV28
J: TRBJ1-2
size: NA
CDR3: CASRLTGNYGYTF

V: TRBV19
J: TRBJ2-5
size: medium-sized
CDR3: CASSIGTGWETQYF

V: TRBV5-5
J: TRBJ1-2
size: medium-sized
CDR3: CASSLLNGATGRYTF

V: TRBV24-1
J: TRBJ1-4
size: NA
CDR3: CATSDSRDRVGEKLFF

V: TRBV6-6
J: TRBJ2-1
size: medium-sized
CDR3: CASGGHEGDEQFF

V: TRBV6-5
J: TRBJ2-7
size: medium-sized
CDR3: CASSYGLYSTGFYEQYF

V: TRBV7-6
J: TRBJ2-3
size: medium-sized
CDR3: CASSARGSGGTDTQYF

V: TRBV4-3
J: TRBJ1-5
size: NA
CDR3: CASSLRSGNQPQHF

V: TRBV27
J: TRBJ2-1
size: medium-sized
CDR3: CASSLSAYNEQFF

V: TRBV5-6
J: TRBJ1-5
size: NA
CDR3: CASSSQGLVQPQHF

V: TRBV11-1
J: TRBJ1-2
size: medium-sized
CDR3: CASRPGTTSPYGYTF

V: TRBV7-9
J: TRBJ2-1
size: NA
CDR3: CASSLNLLAGGANEQFF

V: TRBV6-5
J: TRBJ2-2
size: large
CDR3: CASSYSSKFTGELFF

V: TRBV6-1
J: TRBJ1-4
size: NA
CDR3: CASSEVGGGAANEKLFF

V: TRBV6-2/TRBV6-3
J: TRBJ1-5
size: NA
CDR3: CASRDSSDQPQHF